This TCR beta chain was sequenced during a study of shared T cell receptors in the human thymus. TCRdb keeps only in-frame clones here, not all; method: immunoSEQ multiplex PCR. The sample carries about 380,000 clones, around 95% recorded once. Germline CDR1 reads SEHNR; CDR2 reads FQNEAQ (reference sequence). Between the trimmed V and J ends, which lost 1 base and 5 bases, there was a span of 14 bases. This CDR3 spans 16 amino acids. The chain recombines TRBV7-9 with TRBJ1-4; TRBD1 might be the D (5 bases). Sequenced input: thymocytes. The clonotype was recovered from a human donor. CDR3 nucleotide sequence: TGTGCCAGCAGCTTAGGGACACCAGTGTTCAATGAAAAACTGTTTTTT. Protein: CASSLGTPVFNEKLFF.